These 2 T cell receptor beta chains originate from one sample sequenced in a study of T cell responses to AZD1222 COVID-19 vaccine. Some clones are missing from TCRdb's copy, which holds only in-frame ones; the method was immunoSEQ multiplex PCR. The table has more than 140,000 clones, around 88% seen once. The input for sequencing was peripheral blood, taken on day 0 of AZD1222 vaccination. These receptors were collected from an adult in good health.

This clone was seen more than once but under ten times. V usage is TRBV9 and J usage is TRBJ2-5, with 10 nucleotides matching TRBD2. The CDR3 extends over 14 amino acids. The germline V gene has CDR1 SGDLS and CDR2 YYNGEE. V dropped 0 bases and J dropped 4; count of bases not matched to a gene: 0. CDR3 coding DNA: TGTGCCAGCAGCGTAGGACTAGCGGGAGAGACCCAGTACTTC. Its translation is CASSVGLAGETQYF.

The DNA of the CDR3 is TGTGCCTGGAGTAACGACGCAGGAGGCTACGAGCAGTACTTC. Its translation: CAWSNDAGGYEQYF. The chain carries TRBV30 and TRBJ2-7; D is perhaps TRBD2 (5 bases). Trimming pared 2 bases from V and 3 bases from J, leaving 14 bases between. In germline, CDR1 is GTSNPN, CDR2 SVGIG (reference sequence). The CDR3 sequence is 14 residues long. The whole variable domain, filled in from reference TRBV30 and TRBJ2-7, reads SQTIHQWPATLVQPVGSPLSLECTVEGTSNPNLYWYRQAAGRGLQLLFYSVGIGQISSEVPQNLSASRPQDRQFILSSKKLLLSDSGFYLCAWSNDAGGYEQYFGPGTRLTVT.